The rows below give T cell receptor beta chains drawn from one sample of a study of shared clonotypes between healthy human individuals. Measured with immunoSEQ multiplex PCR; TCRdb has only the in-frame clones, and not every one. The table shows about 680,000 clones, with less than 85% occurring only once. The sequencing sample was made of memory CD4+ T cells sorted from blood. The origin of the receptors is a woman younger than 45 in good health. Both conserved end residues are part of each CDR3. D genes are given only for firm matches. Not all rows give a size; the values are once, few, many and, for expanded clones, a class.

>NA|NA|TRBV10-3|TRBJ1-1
CAARPRVLTEAFF
TGTGCCGCCCGTCCCAGGGTACTTACTGAAGCTTTCTTT
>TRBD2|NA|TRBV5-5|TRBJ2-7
CASSPGTSSAYEQYF
TGTGCCAGCAGCCCGGGGACTAGCTCCGCCTACGAGCAGTACTTC
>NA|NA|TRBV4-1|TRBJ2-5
CASSQGSGYKETQYF
TGCGCCAGCAGCCAAGGTTCGGGCTACAAAGAGACCCAGTACTTC
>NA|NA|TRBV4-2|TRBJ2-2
CASSRWGGDANTGELFF
TGTGCCAGCAGCCGGTGGGGTGGGGATGCGAACACCGGGGAGCTGTTTTTT
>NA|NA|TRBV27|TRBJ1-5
CASSTTYGQPQHF
TGTGCCAGCAGTACCACGTACGGCCAGCCCCAGCATTTT
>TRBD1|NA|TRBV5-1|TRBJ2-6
CASSLQGTGANVLTF
TGCGCCAGCAGCTTACAGGGGACTGGGGCCAACGTCCTGACTTTC
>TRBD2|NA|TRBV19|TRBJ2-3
CATLSGSGDTQYF
TGTGCCACCCTTAGCGGGAGTGGTGATACGCAGTATTTT
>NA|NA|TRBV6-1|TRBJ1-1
CASRRQAVAFF
TGTGCCAGCAGGAGACAGGCCGTCGCTTTCTTT
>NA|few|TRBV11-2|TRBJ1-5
CASSLDSTPNQPQHF
TGTGCCAGCAGCTTAGATAGCACTCCCAATCAGCCCCAGCATTTT
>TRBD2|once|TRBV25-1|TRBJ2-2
CASGREGPTGELFF
TGTGCCAGCGGGCGGGAGGGCCCCACCGGGGAGCTGTTTTTT
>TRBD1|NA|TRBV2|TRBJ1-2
CATQSRGPNYGYTF
TGTGCCACCCAAAGCAGGGGGCCCAACTATGGCTACACCTTC
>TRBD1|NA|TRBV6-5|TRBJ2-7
CASSRGQGTYEQYF
TGTGCCAGCAGCCGGGGACAGGGAACCTACGAGCAGTACTTC
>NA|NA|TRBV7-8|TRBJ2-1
CASSLRTGGVSYNEQFF
TGTGCCAGCAGCTTACGGACGGGTGGAGTCTCCTACAATGAGCAGTTCTTC
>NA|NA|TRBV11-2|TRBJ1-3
CASRASAGGPSGNTIYF
TGTGCCAGCAGGGCTTCGGCGGGTGGCCCCTCTGGAAACACCATATATTTT
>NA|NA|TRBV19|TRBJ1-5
CASSITHGGDQPQHF
TGTGCCAGTAGTATTACTCATGGCGGTGATCAGCCCCAGCATTTT
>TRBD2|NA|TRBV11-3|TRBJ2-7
CASSFSPPGLPTSEQYF
TGTGCCAGCAGCTTTTCACCACCGGGACTACCTACCAGCGAGCAGTACTTC
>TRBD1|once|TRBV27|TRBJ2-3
CASSPKTGGSDTQYF
TGTGCCAGCAGTCCTAAGACAGGGGGCTCAGATACGCAGTATTTT
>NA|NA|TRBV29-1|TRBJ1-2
CSVIRGGYGYTF
TGCAGCGTTATCCGGGGAGGGTATGGCTACACCTTC
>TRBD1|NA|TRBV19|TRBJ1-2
CASRPRDRDSGYTF
TGTGCCAGTAGGCCCCGGGACAGGGATTCTGGCTACACCTTC
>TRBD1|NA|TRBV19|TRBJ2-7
CASSGTGPYEQYF
TGTGCCAGTAGCGGGACAGGTCCGTACGAGCAGTACTTC
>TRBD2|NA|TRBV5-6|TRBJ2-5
CASSLLSGNQETQYF
TGTGCCAGCAGCTTACTTAGCGGGAACCAAGAGACCCAGTACTTC
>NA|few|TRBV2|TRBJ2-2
CASSGLGAGGELFF
TGTGCCAGCAGTGGACTGGGAGCGGGCGGGGAGCTGTTTTTT
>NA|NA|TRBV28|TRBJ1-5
CATSEQPQHF
TGTGCCACCTCGGAACAGCCCCAGCATTTT
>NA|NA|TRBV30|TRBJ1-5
CAWSQMNGNQPQHF
TGTGCCTGGAGCCAGATGAATGGCAATCAGCCCCAGCATTTT
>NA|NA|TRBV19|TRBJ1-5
CARSLRDGCNQPQHF
TGTGCCCGAAGCCTAAGGGATGGATGCAATCAGCCCCAGCATTTT
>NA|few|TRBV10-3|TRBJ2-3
CAISESSSDGTDTQYF
TGTGCCATCAGTGAGTCGTCCAGTGATGGCACAGATACGCAGTATTTT
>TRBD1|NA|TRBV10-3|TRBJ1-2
CAISEGAQGEGHGYTF
TGTGCCATCAGTGAGGGCGCACAGGGGGAAGGCCATGGCTACACCTTC
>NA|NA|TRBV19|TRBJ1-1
CASIGRVGKTEAFF
TGTGCCAGTATAGGGCGCGTGGGGAAGACTGAAGCTTTCTTT
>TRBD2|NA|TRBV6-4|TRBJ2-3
CASSRDYFADTQYF
TGTGCCAGCAGTCGGGACTACTTCGCAGATACGCAGTATTTT
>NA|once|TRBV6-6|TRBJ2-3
CASSLVDSSTDTQYF
TGTGCCAGCAGTTTGGTAGATTCAAGCACAGATACGCAGTATTTT
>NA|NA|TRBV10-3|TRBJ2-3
CAISELGTDTQYF
TGTGCCATCAGTGAACTGGGCACAGATACGCAGTATTTT
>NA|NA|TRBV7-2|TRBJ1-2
CASSPRRIYGYTF
TGTGCCAGCAGCCCCCGGCGGATTTATGGCTACACCTTC
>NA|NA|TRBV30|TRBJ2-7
CAWLPRDRSYEQYF
TGTGCCTGGCTTCCCCGGGACCGGTCCTACGAGCAGTACTTC
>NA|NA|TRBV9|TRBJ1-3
CASSVATRFSGNTIYF
TGTGCCAGCAGCGTAGCTACACGGTTCTCTGGAAACACCATATATTTT
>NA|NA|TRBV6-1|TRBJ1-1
CASSDIQGRPNTEAFF
TGTGCCAGCAGTGATATACAGGGTAGGCCAAACACTGAAGCTTTCTTT
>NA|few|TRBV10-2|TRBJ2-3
CASRRAVSTDTQYF
TGCGCCAGCCGGAGAGCGGTGAGCACAGATACGCAGTATTTT
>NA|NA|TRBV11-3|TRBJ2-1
CASSLDPEISLNEQFF
TGTGCCAGCAGCTTAGATCCCGAGATATCCCTAAATGAGCAGTTCTTC
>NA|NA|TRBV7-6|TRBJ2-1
CASSSHLEQFF
TGTGCCAGCAGCTCTCATCTTGAGCAGTTCTTC
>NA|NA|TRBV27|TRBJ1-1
CASSNTLRGNTEAFF
TGTGCCAGCAGTAATACCCTCAGGGGGAACACTGAAGCTTTCTTT
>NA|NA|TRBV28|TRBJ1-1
CASSSPQGLNTEAFF
TGTGCCAGCAGCTCGCCACAGGGTTTGAACACTGAAGCTTTCTTT